The entry below gives a single T cell receptor beta chain sequence along with its context. Its antigen is not identified. These data originate in a study of OX40 agonist ivuxolimab in advanced cancers. Study-level background: Hepatocellular carcinoma, melanoma, renal cell or head and neck cancer occurred in dose-escalation patients.

Here immunoSEQ multiplex PCR was the method, and the copy in TCRdb shows in-frame clones only, minus some. Among under 85,000 clones listed, around 80% were seen once. Germline CDR1 reads SGHAT; CDR2 reads FQDESV (reference sequence). The CDR3 extends over 15 amino acids. Trimming took off 1 base at V and 4 bases at J, with 10 bases between the two ends. Patients with a history of autoimmune disease or on systemic immunosuppression were excluded. Overall study results and limits: More expanded clones were found, on average, in CD8+ than in CD4+ T cells. The study observed clonal expansion of CD4+ and CD8+ blood T cells by week 6 at 0.1 to 3.0 mg/kg.

This chain connects TRBV11-1 to TRBJ2-2, with a possible D match to TRBD1 (6 bases). The receptor comes from an adult with an advanced solid tumor such as melanoma, head and neck, liver or kidney cancer. The input for sequencing was CD4+ or CD8+ T cells sorted from blood, taken in a trial of the OX40 agonist ivuxolimab. The CDR3 sequence: CASSLGQVSTGELFF. Written as DNA, the CDR3 is TGTGCCAGCAGCTTAGGACAGGTCAGCACCGGGGAGCTGTTTTTT.